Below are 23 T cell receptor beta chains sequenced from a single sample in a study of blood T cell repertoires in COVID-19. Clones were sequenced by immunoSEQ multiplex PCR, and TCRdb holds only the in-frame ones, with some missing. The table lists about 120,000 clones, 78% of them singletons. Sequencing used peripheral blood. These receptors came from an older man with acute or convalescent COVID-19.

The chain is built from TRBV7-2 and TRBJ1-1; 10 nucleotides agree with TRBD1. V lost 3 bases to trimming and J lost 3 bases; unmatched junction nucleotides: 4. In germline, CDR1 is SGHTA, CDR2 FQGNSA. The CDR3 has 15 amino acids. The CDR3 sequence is CASSFDRGQYTEAFF. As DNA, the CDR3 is TGTGCCAGCAGCTTCGACAGGGGGCAGTACACTGAAGCTTTCTTT. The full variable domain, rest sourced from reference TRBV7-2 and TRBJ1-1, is GAGVSQSPSNKVTEKGKDVELRCDPISGHTALYWYRQSLGQGLEFLIYFQGNSAPDKSGLPSDRFSAERTGGSVSTLTIQRTQQEDSAVYLCASSFDRGQYTEAFFGQGTRLTVV.

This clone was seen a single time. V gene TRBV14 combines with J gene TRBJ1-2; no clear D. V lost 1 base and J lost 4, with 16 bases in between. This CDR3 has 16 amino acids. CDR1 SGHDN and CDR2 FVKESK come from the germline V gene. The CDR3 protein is CASSQVIGAAGYGYTF. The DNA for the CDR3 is TGTGCCAGCAGCCAAGTAATCGGCGCCGCGGGCTATGGCTACACCTTC.

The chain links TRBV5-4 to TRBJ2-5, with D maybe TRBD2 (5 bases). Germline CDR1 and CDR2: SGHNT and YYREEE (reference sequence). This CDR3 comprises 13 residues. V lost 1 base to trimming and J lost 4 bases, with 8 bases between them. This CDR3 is CASSLRGAETQYF. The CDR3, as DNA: TGTGCCAGCAGCTTGCGGGGTGCAGAGACCCAGTACTTC.

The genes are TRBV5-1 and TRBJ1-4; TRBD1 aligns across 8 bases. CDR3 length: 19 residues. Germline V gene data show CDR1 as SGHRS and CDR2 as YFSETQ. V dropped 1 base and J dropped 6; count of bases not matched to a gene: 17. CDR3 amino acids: CASSLSGGRPRSKHEKLFF. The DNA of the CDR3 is TGCGCCAGCAGCTTGTCAGGGGGCAGGCCTCGCTCGAAGCATGAAAAACTGTTTTTT.

CDR3 sequence reads: CASTVGRGAGYEQYF. The CDR3 region has the DNA TGCGCCAGCACCGTCGGCCGGGGGGCCGGGTACGAGCAGTACTTC. The chain couples TRBV5-1 to TRBJ2-7; tentative D call: TRBD2 (7 bases). In germline, CDR1 is SGHRS, CDR2 YFSETQ. The CDR3 has 15 residues. V was pared by 6 bases and J by 4 bases, with 20 bases between.

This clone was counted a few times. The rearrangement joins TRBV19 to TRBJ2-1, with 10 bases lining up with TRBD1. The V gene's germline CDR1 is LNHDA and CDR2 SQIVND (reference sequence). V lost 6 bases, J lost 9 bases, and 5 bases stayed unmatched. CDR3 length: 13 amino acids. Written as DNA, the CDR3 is TGTGCCAGTAGCGAGGGACAGGGGACTGAGCAGTTCTTC. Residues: CASSEGQGTEQFF.

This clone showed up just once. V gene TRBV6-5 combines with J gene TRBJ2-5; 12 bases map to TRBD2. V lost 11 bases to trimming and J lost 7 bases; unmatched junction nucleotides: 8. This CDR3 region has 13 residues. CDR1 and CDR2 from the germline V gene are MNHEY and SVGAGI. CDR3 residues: CAAQGLAGGTQYF. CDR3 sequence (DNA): TGTGCCGCCCAGGGACTAGCGGGTGGGACCCAGTACTTC.

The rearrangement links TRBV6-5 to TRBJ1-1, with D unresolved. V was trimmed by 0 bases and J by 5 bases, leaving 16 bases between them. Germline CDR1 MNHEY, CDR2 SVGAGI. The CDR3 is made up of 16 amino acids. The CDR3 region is CASSYSIPPAGTEAFF. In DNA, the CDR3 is TGTGCCAGCAGTTACTCGATTCCCCCCGCGGGAACTGAAGCTTTCTTT.

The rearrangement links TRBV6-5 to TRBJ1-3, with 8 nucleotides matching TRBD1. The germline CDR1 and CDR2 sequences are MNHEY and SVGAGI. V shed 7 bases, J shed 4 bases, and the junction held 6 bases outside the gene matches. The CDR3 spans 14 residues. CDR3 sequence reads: CASTDRGTGNTIYF. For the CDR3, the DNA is TGTGCCAGCACCGACAGGGGCACGGGAAACACCATATATTTT.

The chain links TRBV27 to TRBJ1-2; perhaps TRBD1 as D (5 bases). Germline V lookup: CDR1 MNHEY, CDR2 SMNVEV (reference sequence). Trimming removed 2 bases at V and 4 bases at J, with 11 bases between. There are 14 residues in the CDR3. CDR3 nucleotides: TGTGCCAGCAGTTTAGCGGGGCAGAGCTATGGCTACACCTTC. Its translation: CASSLAGQSYGYTF.

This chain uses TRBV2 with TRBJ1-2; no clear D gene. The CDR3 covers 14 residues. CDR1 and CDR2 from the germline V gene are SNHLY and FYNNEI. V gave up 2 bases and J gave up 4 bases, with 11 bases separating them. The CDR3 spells CASSESEGGYGYTF. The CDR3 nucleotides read TGTGCCAGCAGTGAAAGTGAGGGCGGCTATGGCTACACCTTC.

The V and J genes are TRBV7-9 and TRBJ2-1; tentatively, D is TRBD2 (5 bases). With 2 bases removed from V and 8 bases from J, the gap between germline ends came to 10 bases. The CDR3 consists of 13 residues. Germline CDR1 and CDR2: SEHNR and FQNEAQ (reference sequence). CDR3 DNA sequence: TGTGCCAGCAGCTTAAGAGGAGGCGATGAGCAGTTCTTC. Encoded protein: CASSLRGGDEQFF.

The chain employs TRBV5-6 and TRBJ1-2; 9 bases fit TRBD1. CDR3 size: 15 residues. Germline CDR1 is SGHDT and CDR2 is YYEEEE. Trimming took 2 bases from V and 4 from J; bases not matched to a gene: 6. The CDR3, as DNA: TGTGCCAGCAGCTTCCGGGACAGGGTCTCCTATGGCTACACCTTC. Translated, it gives CASSFRDRVSYGYTF.

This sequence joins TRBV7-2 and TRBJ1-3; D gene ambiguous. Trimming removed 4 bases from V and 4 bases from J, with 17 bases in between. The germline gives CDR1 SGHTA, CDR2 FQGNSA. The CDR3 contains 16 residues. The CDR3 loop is CASSYQASLGGNTIYF. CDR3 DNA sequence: TGTGCCAGCAGCTATCAGGCTTCACTAGGAGGAAACACCATATATTTT.

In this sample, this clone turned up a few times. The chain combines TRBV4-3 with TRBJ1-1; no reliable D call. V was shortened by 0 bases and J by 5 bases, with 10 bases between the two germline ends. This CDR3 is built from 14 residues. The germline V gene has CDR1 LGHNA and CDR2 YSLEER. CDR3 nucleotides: TGCGCCAGCAGCCAAGATAGGCGGCGGACTGAAGCTTTCTTT. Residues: CASSQDRRRTEAFF.

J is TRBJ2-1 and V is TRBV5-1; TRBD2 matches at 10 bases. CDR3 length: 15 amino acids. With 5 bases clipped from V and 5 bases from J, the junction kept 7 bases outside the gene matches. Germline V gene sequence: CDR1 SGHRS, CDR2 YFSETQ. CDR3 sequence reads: CASRQAGGTHNEQFF. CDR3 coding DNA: TGCGCCAGCAGGCAAGCGGGGGGGACCCACAATGAGCAGTTCTTC.

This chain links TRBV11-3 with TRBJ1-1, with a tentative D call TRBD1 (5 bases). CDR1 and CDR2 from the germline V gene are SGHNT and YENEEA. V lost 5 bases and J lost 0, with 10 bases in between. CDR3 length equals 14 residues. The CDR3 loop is CASSPGGVNTEAFF. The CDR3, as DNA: TGTGCCAGCAGCCCCGGGGGGGTGAACACTGAAGCTTTCTTT. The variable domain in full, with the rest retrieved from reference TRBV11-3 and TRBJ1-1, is EAGVVQSPRYKIIEKKQPVAFWCNPISGHNTLYWYLQNLGQGPELLIRYENEEAVDDSQLPKDRFSAERLKGVDSTLKIQPAELGDSAVYLCASSPGGVNTEAFFGQGTRLTVV.

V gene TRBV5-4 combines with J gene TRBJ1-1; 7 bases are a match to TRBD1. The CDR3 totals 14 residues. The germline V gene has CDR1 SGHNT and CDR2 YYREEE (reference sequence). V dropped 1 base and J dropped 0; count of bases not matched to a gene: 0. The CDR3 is CASSLTGVNTEAFF. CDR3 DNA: TGTGCCAGCAGCTTGACAGGGGTGAACACTGAAGCTTTCTTT.

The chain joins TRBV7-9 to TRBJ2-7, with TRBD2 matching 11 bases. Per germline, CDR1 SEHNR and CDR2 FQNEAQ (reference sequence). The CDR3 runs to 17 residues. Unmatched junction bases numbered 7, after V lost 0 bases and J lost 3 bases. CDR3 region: CASSLAPLAGDLYEQYF. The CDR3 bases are TGTGCCAGCAGCTTAGCCCCACTAGCGGGGGACCTCTACGAGCAGTACTTC.

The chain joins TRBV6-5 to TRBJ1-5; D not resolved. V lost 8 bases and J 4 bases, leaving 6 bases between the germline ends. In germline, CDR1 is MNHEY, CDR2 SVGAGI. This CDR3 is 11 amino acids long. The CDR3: CASPSNQPQHF. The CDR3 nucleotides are TGTGCCAGCCCGAGTAATCAGCCCCAGCATTTT.

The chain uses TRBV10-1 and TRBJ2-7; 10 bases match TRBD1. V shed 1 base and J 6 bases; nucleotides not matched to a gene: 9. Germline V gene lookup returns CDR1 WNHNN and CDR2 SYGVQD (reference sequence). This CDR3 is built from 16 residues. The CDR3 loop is CASSEFADRGPGEQYF. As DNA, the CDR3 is TGCGCCAGCAGTGAGTTTGCCGACAGGGGGCCGGGCGAGCAGTACTTC.

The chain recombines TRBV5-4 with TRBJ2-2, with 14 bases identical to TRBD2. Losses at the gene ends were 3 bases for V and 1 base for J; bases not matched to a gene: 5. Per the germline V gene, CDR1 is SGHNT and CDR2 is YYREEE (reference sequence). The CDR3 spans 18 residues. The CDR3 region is CASSSGLAGALNTGELFF. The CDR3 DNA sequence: TGTGCCAGCAGCTCGGGACTAGCGGGGGCTTTGAACACCGGGGAGCTGTTTTTT. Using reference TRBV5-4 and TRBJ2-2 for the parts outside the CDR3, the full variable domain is ETGVTQSPTHLIKTRGQQVTLRCSSQSGHNTVSWYQQALGQGPQFIFQYYREEENGRGNFPPRFSGLQFPNYSSELNVNALELDDSALYLCASSSGLAGALNTGELFFGEGSRLTVL.

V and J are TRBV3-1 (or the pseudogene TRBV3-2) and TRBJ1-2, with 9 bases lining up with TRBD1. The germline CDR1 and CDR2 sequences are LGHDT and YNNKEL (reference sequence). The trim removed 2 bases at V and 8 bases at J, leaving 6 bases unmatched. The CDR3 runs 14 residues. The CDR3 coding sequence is TGTGCCAGCAGCCAACGGGACAGGGTGGGCGGCTACACCTTC. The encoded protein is CASSQRDRVGGYTF.